The 22 T cell receptor beta chains presented below share a single source sample, sequenced in a study of CD8 T cells in ankylosing spondylitis. TCRdb ran MiXCR on the 5' RACE reads and lists one entry per CDR3 protein. This sample has about 260,000 distinct CDR3 sequences, with around 20% found just once. Sequenced sample: blood, either unsorted or a sorted T cell fraction (not recorded which). Receptors originate from a male donor with ankylosing spondylitis or in good health (not recorded which).

In this sample, this clonotype turned up many times. V usage is TRBV20-1 and J usage is TRBJ1-5, with a tentative D call TRBD1 (5 bases). Trimming took 1 base from V and 0 from J, leaving 10 bases between them. Germline CDR1 DFQATT, CDR2 SNEGSKA (reference sequence). The CDR3 totals 15 residues. The CDR3 protein is CSARAQGSSNQPQHF. DNA for the CDR3: TGCAGTGCTAGAGCCCAGGGTTCTAGCAATCAGCCCCAGCATTTT.

The chain recombines TRBV20-1 with TRBJ2-1; D possibly corresponds to TRBD2 (5 bases). Germline values: CDR1 DFQATT, CDR2 SNEGSKA (reference sequence). This CDR3 region has 14 residues. V lost 5 bases, J lost 7 bases, and 18 bases lay in between. The CDR3 DNA reads as TGCAGTGCTGTCCCGGGGAGAGGTTTGAATGAGCAGTTCTTC. Protein: CSAVPGRGLNEQFF.

The rearrangement uses TRBV4-1 and TRBJ1-2; the D is unclear. V lost 0 bases to trimming and J lost 8 bases, with 13 bases between them. This CDR3 has 14 residues. Germline V gene lookup returns CDR1 MGHRA and CDR2 YSYEKL. The CDR3 DNA reads as TGCGCCAGCAGCCAAGATAGGGCGGCCTGGGGCTACACCTTC. Translation: CASSQDRAAWGYTF.

This clonotype came up many times. The chain joins TRBV12-3 or TRBV12-4 to TRBJ1-4; possibly TRBD1 for D (5 bases). The CDR3 extends over 12 amino acids. Between the trimmed V and J ends, which lost 3 bases and 8 bases, there was a span of 7 bases. The CDR3 DNA reads as TGTGCCAGCAGTTTGCGGGGCGAAAAACTGTTTTTT. Its translation: CASSLRGEKLFF.

As regards this clonotype: A read error may account for a junction end that differs from germline. V is TRBV6-5 and J is TRBJ1-2, with a weak D call TRBD1 (6 bases). Germline CDR1 and CDR2: MNHEY and SVGAGI. The CDR3 length is 14 residues. The CDR3 spells CASRYSGQVYGYTF. The CDR3 DNA follows: TGTGCCAGCAGATACTCGGGACAAGTCTATGGCTACACCTTC.

The chain carries TRBV7-2 and TRBJ2-1; D is unresolved. Germline V gene data show CDR1 as SGHTA and CDR2 as FQGNSA. V was pared by 5 bases and J by 5 bases, with 16 bases between. The CDR3 runs 15 residues. The CDR3 is CASSQSVGGNNEQFF. The CDR3 DNA reads TGTGCCAGCAGCCAATCAGTGGGCGGTAACAATGAGCAGTTCTTC.

This clonotype was counted many times. J is TRBJ2-5 and V is TRBV29-1, with a possible D match to TRBD1 (6 bases). Looked up from germline, CDR1 is SQVTM and CDR2 is ANQGSEA. Trimming cost V 3 bases and J 4 bases, with 9 bases left between them. The length of the CDR3 is 12 residues. This CDR3 reads CSVEGQRETQYF. The CDR3 DNA reads TGCAGCGTTGAGGGACAACGAGAGACCCAGTACTTC.

The chain uses TRBV28 and TRBJ2-2, with a tentative D call TRBD2 (5 bases). In germline, CDR1 is MDHEN, CDR2 SYDVKM. The CDR3 is 15 amino acids. The V gene lost 7 bases and the J gene lost 2 bases, with 14 bases spanning the gap. CDR3 sequence (DNA): TGTGCCAGCACCCGGAGTGAGGGTAACACCGGGGAGCTGTTTTTT. Its translation is CASTRSEGNTGELFF.

This clonotype is medium-sized within its sample. The chain couples TRBV5-1 to TRBJ1-1; 10 bases agree with TRBD1. Looked up from germline, CDR1 is SGHRS and CDR2 is YFSETQ. Trimming removed 0 bases from V and 5 bases from J; junction bases left unmatched: 4. The CDR3 covers 15 residues. The CDR3 DNA reads as TGCGCCAGCAGCTTGGCCGGGACAGGGGAAACTGAAGCTTTCTTT. It encodes CASSLAGTGETEAFF. The whole variable domain, remainder taken from reference TRBV5-1 and TRBJ1-1, is KAGVTQTPRYLIKTRGQQVTLSCSPISGHRSVSWYQQTPGQGLQFLFEYFSETQRNKGNFPGRFSGRQFSNSRSEMNVSTLELGDSALYLCASSLAGTGETEAFFGQGTRLTVV.

This chain connects TRBV7-6 to TRBJ2-5, with D maybe TRBD2 (7 bases). From germline, CDR1 is SGHVS and CDR2 FNYEAQ. This CDR3 has 16 amino acids. The germline V and J ends were trimmed by 4 bases and 2 bases, with 17 bases remaining between them. The CDR3: CASSWRRGGAQETQYF. The CDR3 DNA reads as TGTGCCAGCAGCTGGAGAAGAGGGGGGGCACAAGAGACCCAGTACTTC.

V is TRBV5-6 and J is TRBJ2-3, with 11 bases aligning to TRBD2. Germline V gene data show CDR1 as SGHDT and CDR2 as YYEEEE. There are 16 residues in the CDR3. V lost 4 bases to trimming and J lost 2 bases; unmatched junction nucleotides: 6. The CDR3 loop is CASSILTSGDTDTQYF. CDR3 DNA: TGTGCCAGCAGCATACTGACTAGCGGGGACACAGATACGCAGTATTTT.

This clonotype turned up a few times. The chain links TRBV5-5 to TRBJ2-7; no reliable D call. CDR3 length equals 14 residues. The germline V gene encodes CDR1 SGHKS and CDR2 YYEKEE (reference sequence). The V end lost 6 bases, the J end lost 0 bases, and 13 bases lay between the germline ends. The CDR3: CASTHGPSSYEQYV. The CDR3 DNA follows: TGTGCCAGCACCCACGGACCGAGCTCCTACGAGCAGTACGTC.

This clonotype was seen only a few times. V is TRBV3-1 and J is TRBJ1-5; D possibly corresponds to TRBD1 (6 bases). Per the germline V gene, CDR1 is LGHDT and CDR2 is YNNKEL (reference sequence). V lost 4 bases and J lost 3, with 10 bases in between. The CDR3 runs 14 residues. The CDR3 here is CASSPRQANQPQHF. The CDR3 DNA follows: TGTGCCAGCAGCCCTCGACAGGCCAATCAGCCCCAGCATTTT.

V usage is TRBV12-3 or TRBV12-4 and J usage is TRBJ2-3, with 13 positions matching TRBD2. CDR3 length: 15 residues. V was pared by 2 bases and J by 6 bases, with 2 bases of the junction left unmatched. Written as DNA, the CDR3 is TGTGCCAGCAGTTTAAGGACTAGCGGGAGCGATACGCAGTATTTT. Its translation: CASSLRTSGSDTQYF.

This clonotype occurred a few times. The chain carries TRBV3-1 and TRBJ2-1; tentatively, D is TRBD2 (6 bases). This CDR3 is built from 15 residues. The V gene's germline CDR1 is LGHDT and CDR2 YNNKEL (reference sequence). Between the trimmed V and J ends, which lost 3 bases and 5 bases, there was a span of 14 bases. The CDR3 DNA is TGTGCCAGCAGCCATCGGCTAGCGCGAAACAATGAGCAGTTCTTC. Translating it yields CASSHRLARNNEQFF.

There are many counts of this clonotype. The chain recombines TRBV5-1 with TRBJ2-1; D call uncertain. CDR3 length equals 15 residues. Germline CDR1 SGHRS, CDR2 YFSETQ. Trimming removed 5 bases at V and 3 bases at J, with 15 bases between. CDR3 protein: CASSRDRSDYNEQFF. In DNA form, the CDR3 reads TGCGCCAGCAGTCGTGACCGGTCGGACTACAATGAGCAGTTCTTC.

This clonotype was seen a few times. The chain carries TRBV6-1 and TRBJ2-2, with 7 bases matching TRBD1. Germline V gene sequence: CDR1 MNHNS, CDR2 SASEGT. The CDR3 is 15 amino acids. V shed 6 bases, J shed 0 bases, and the junction held 4 bases outside the gene matches. The CDR3 spells CASRRGQTNTGELFF. DNA of the CDR3: TGTGCCAGCAGGAGGGGACAGACGAACACCGGGGAGCTGTTTTTT.

The rearrangement links TRBV4-1 to TRBJ2-1, with 8 nucleotides matching TRBD2. Losses at the gene ends were 4 bases for V and 7 bases for J; bases not matched to a gene: 15. CDR1 and CDR2 (germline): MGHRA, YSYEKL. The CDR3 covers 17 residues. The CDR3: CASSRAGAGVWGNEQFF. In DNA, the CDR3 is TGCGCCAGCAGCCGGGCCGGAGCGGGAGTTTGGGGTAATGAGCAGTTCTTC.

This rearrangement joins TRBV7-8 to TRBJ2-3; 7 nucleotides line up with TRBD2. V trimming: 2 bases; J trimming: 0 bases; junction bases outside the gene matches: 17. The CDR3 loop spans 20 amino acids. In germline, CDR1 is SGHVS, CDR2 FQNEAQ. In DNA form, the CDR3 reads TGTGCCAGCAGCTTAAGAACGGCAGGCGGGGGAGTCTCTAGCACAGATACGCAGTATTTT. Translated, it gives CASSLRTAGGGVSSTDTQYF.

The rearrangement uses TRBV10-3 and TRBJ2-3; the match to TRBD1 covers 7 bases. Germline V gene lookup returns CDR1 ENHRY and CDR2 SYGVKD. After removal of 2 bases from V and 1 base from J, the junction contained 6 bases not matched to a gene. The CDR3 totals 16 residues. The CDR3 DNA follows: TGTGCCATCAGTGAGAATGGACAGGCTGGCACAGATACGCAGTATTTT. Translating it yields CAISENGQAGTDTQYF.

This clonotype was seen more than once but under ten times. The V call is TRBV12-3 or TRBV12-4, the J call TRBJ2-1; 10 bases fit TRBD2. The CDR3 consists of 17 residues. Losses at the gene ends were 6 bases for V and 0 bases for J; bases not matched to a gene: 8. The CDR3 sequence is CASRLRSGRASYNEQFF. The CDR3 DNA is TGTGCCAGCAGGCTTCGGAGCGGGAGGGCCTCCTACAATGAGCAGTTCTTC.

This clonotype was detected only once. CDR3 residues: CSAGSTGLYSNQPQHF. CDR3 DNA: TGCAGTGCTGGATCGACTGGCCTATATAGCAATCAGCCCCAGCATTTT. The V and J genes are TRBV20-1 and TRBJ1-5, with no clear D. Germline CDR1 is DFQATT and CDR2 is SNEGSKA (reference sequence). The V gene lost 5 bases and the J gene lost 0 bases, with 17 bases spanning the gap. The length of the CDR3 is 16 residues.